This entry lists 27 T cell receptor beta chains sequenced from one sample in a study of shared clonotypes between healthy human individuals. Clones were read by immunoSEQ multiplex PCR, and TCRdb kept only the in-frame ones, dropping some. The sample contains 2 million to 2.5 million clones, 90% to 95% of which appear only once. The sample was naive CD4+ T cells from PBMCs. Subset indicated: CD45RA+ positively selected. The receptors were sampled from a man between 18 and 29 years old in good health. Some clones in this sample may be carry-over from other donors' samples.

The count of this clone is one. The chain uses TRBV20-1 and TRBJ1-4; no clear D. The CDR3 is made up of 11 amino acids. The V gene lost 5 bases and the J gene lost 5 bases, with 6 bases spanning the gap. Germline values: CDR1 DFQATT, CDR2 SNEGSKA (reference sequence). CDR3: CSASNNEKLFF. CDR3 nucleotide sequence: TGCAGTGCTTCTAACAATGAAAAACTGTTTTTT.

V and J are TRBV19 and TRBJ2-1; the match to TRBD2 covers 14 bases. Trimming removed 6 bases from V and 9 bases from J; junction bases left unmatched: 7. This CDR3 contains 15 residues. From germline, CDR1 is LNHDA and CDR2 SQIVND (reference sequence). DNA of the CDR3: TGTGCCAGTAGCCTGACTAGCGGGAGGGCCGGTGAGCAGTTCTTC. It translates to CASSLTSGRAGEQFF.

This rearrangement joins TRBV10-1 to TRBJ1-2, with D perhaps matching TRBD1 (5 bases). The CDR3 consists of 15 residues. The germline gives CDR1 WNHNN, CDR2 SYGVQD (reference sequence). Trimming shortened V by 6 bases and J by 4 bases, and 18 bases separated the two germline ends. DNA of the CDR3: TGCGCCAGCAGCCCCAGAGGTGGGGGACTCTATGGCTACACCTTC. This encodes CASSPRGGGLYGYTF.

This chain connects TRBV5-1 to TRBJ1-5; 8 nucleotides align to TRBD1. Per the germline V gene, CDR1 is SGHRS and CDR2 is YFSETQ. After removal of 3 bases from V and 7 bases from J, the junction contained 9 bases not matched to a gene. The CDR3 runs 15 residues. CDR3 in amino acids: CASSWDGQGGQPQHF. The CDR3, as DNA: TGCGCCAGCAGCTGGGACGGACAGGGCGGCCAGCCCCAGCATTTT.

This rearrangement joins TRBV5-1 to TRBJ2-7; the D call may be TRBD1 or TRBD2 (7 bases each). Germline loops: CDR1 SGHRS, CDR2 YFSETQ. This CDR3 comprises 15 residues. The V and J ends lost 4 bases and 2 bases respectively, with 16 bases between them. The chain's CDR3 is CASSAGTAGPYEQYF. The CDR3 DNA reads as TGCGCCAGCAGCGCCGGGACAGCGGGACCCTACGAGCAGTACTTC.

Written as DNA, the CDR3 is TGTGCCAGCAGTGCCACCACCCGGGGGGAGACCCAGTACTTC. Its protein is CASSATTRGETQYF. The V gene is TRBV6-4, the J gene TRBJ2-5, with TRBD2 as a possible D gene (6 bases). In germline, CDR1 is MRHNA, CDR2 SNTAGT. Trimming removed 4 bases at V and 5 bases at J, with 14 bases between. The CDR3 sequence is 14 residues long.

The DNA of the CDR3 is TGTGCCAGCAGGGGGTGGGGGGGCGCGGAGACCCAGTACTTC. It codes for CASRGWGGAETQYF. The rearrangement links TRBV27 to TRBJ2-5, with D perhaps matching TRBD2 (7 bases). This CDR3 comprises 14 residues. Trimming stripped 6 bases from V and 5 bases from J, with 16 bases between. Germline V gene data show CDR1 as MNHEY and CDR2 as SMNVEV (reference sequence).

V and J are TRBV4-3 and TRBJ2-1; D possibly corresponds to TRBD2 (5 bases). CDR1 and CDR2 from the germline V gene are LGHNA and YSLEER. Trimming stripped 0 bases from V and 7 bases from J, with 10 bases between. The CDR3 runs 14 residues. The CDR3, as DNA: TGCGCCAGCAGCCAAGATGTCACTAGTAATGAGCAGTTCTTC. Translating gives CASSQDVTSNEQFF.

As concerns this clone: The same CDR3 is also encoded by other DNA sequences in this sample. This sequence joins TRBV6-1 and TRBJ1-2; tentatively, D is TRBD1 (6 bases). Germline V gene sequence: CDR1 MNHNS, CDR2 SASEGT. The CDR3 runs 14 residues. Trimming stripped 6 bases from V and 3 bases from J, with 14 bases between. CDR3 DNA: TGTGCCAGCAGCGTGGGTTCAGGGGACTATGGCTACACCTTC. It yields the protein CASSVGSGDYGYTF.

The chain joins TRBV4-2 to TRBJ2-3; tentative D call: TRBD2 (5 bases). The V gene lost 1 base and the J gene lost 6 bases, with 8 bases spanning the gap. CDR3 length: 13 residues. CDR1 and CDR2 (germline): LGHNA, YNFKEQ. CDR3 DNA: TGTGCCAGCAGCCAAGCGGGGTTGGATACGCAGTATTTT. Protein sequence: CASSQAGLDTQYF.

The J gene is TRBJ1-1, the V gene TRBV2; the D is unclear. Germline V lookup: CDR1 SNHLY, CDR2 FYNNEI. The V end was cut by 3 bases, the J end by 0 bases, with 8 bases between. This CDR3 is built from 14 residues. The CDR3 DNA sequence: TGTGCCAGCAGTGACGAGGGAGTGAACACTGAAGCTTTCTTT. As protein: CASSDEGVNTEAFF.

The chain links TRBV7-9 to TRBJ1-1, with D perhaps TRBD1 (6 bases). Trimming took 6 bases from V and 2 from J, leaving 16 bases between them. There are 15 residues in the CDR3. Germline V CDR1 and CDR2: SEHNR, FQNEAQ (reference sequence). DNA for the CDR3: TGTGCCAGCAGTCCAGGACAGCAATCCAACACTGAAGCTTTCTTT. Translating it yields CASSPGQQSNTEAFF.

The genes are TRBV5-1 and TRBJ2-3; 12 bases match TRBD2. The germline CDR1 and CDR2 sequences are SGHRS and YFSETQ. There are 16 residues in the CDR3. V trimming: 2 bases; J trimming: 1 base; junction bases outside the gene matches: 2. Written as DNA, the CDR3 is TGCGCCAGCAGCTTACTAGCGGGAGGCCGCACAGATACGCAGTATTTT. Amino acids: CASSLLAGGRTDTQYF.

The rearrangement links TRBV7-9 to TRBJ2-2; no firm D call. The V end was cut by 7 bases, the J end by 2 bases, with 8 bases between. The CDR3 sequence is 13 residues long. The germline CDR1 and CDR2 sequences are SEHNR and FQNEAQ (reference sequence). CDR3 sequence (DNA): TGTGCCAGCACTCGACACAACACCGGGGAGCTGTTTTTT. As protein: CASTRHNTGELFF.

A word on this clone: The junction departs from the called germline gene at one end, perhaps through a read error. The chain links TRBV5-4 to TRBJ2-7; 10 bases are shared with TRBD2. Germline V gene sequence: CDR1 SGHNT, CDR2 YYREEE (reference sequence). The CDR3 loop spans 15 amino acids. CDR3 sequence: CASRLASGSVYEQYF. As DNA, the CDR3 is TGTGCCAGCAGATTGGCTAGCGGGAGTGTATACGAGCAGTACTTC. The full variable domain, its missing parts supplied by reference TRBV5-4 and TRBJ2-7, is ETGVTQSPTHLIKTRGQQVTLRCSSQSGHNTVSWYQQALGQGPQFIFQYYREEENGRGNFPPRFSGLQFPNYSSELNVNALELDDSALYLCASRLASGSVYEQYFGPGTRLTVT.

The V gene is TRBV5-1, the J gene TRBJ2-1; 9 bases fit TRBD2. Germline V gene sequence: CDR1 SGHRS, CDR2 YFSETQ. The V segment lost 0 bases and the J segment 4 bases; nucleotides outside the gene matches: 5. The CDR3 is 16 residues long. In nucleotides, the CDR3 is TGCGCCAGCAGCTTGGTACCTAGCGGGGCATACAATGAGCAGTTCTTC. It codes for CASSLVPSGAYNEQFF.

CDR3 sequence (DNA): TGTGCCTGGAGGCCCAAGACAGCCACTGGAAACACCATATATTTT. This sequence encodes CAWRPKTATGNTIYF. The J gene is TRBJ1-3, the V gene TRBV30; perhaps TRBD1 as D (5 bases). V was cut by 3 bases and J by 2 bases, with 14 bases left in between. The CDR3 is 15 residues long. In germline, CDR1 is GTSNPN, CDR2 SVGIG (reference sequence). The entire variable domain, with the rest obtained from reference TRBV30 and TRBJ1-3, is as follows: SQTIHQWPATLVQPVGSPLSLECTVEGTSNPNLYWYRQAAGRGLQLLFYSVGIGQISSEVPQNLSASRPQDRQFILSSKKLLLSDSGFYLCAWRPKTATGNTIYFGEGSWLTVV.

The genes are TRBV29-1 and TRBJ2-3, with D possibly being TRBD2 (6 bases). Germline CDR1 SQVTM, CDR2 ANQGSEA. V lost 8 bases and J lost 4, with 19 bases in between. The CDR3 contains 14 residues. Here the CDR3 DNA reads TGCAGCTTCGTAACTAGCCCGGGACCAGATACGCAGTATTTT. It codes for CSFVTSPGPDTQYF.

This clone has just one count. The chain links TRBV2 to TRBJ1-5; no firm D call. Trimming stripped 6 bases from V and 3 bases from J, with 18 bases between. The CDR3 is made up of 16 amino acids. CDR1 is SNHLY and CDR2 is FYNNEI in the germline V gene. This CDR3 is CASRPGSRGTNQPQHF. The CDR3, as DNA: TGTGCCAGCAGACCAGGAAGTCGGGGTACCAATCAGCCCCAGCATTTT.

This chain links TRBV5-1 with TRBJ1-3; possibly TRBD1 for D (5 bases). V was shortened by 4 bases and J by 9 bases, with 17 bases between the two germline ends. Looked up from germline, CDR1 is SGHRS and CDR2 is YFSETQ. The CDR3 has 14 amino acids. This chain's CDR3 is CASSAGPPEGTIYF. The CDR3 nucleotides are TGCGCCAGCAGCGCGGGGCCCCCCGAGGGCACCATATATTTT.

The chain recombines TRBV5-4 with TRBJ1-1; D uncertain. Germline CDR1 is SGHNT and CDR2 is YYREEE (reference sequence). This CDR3 comprises 12 residues. Trimming took off 1 base at V and 0 bases at J, with 1 base between the two ends. The CDR3 DNA reads as TGTGCCAGCAGCTTGATGAACACTGAAGCTTTCTTT. Translation: CASSLMNTEAFF.

As concerns this clone: The same CDR3 can be traced to other DNA sequences in this sample. This chain uses TRBV11-2 with TRBJ2-3; TRBD2 is a possible D gene (5 bases). CDR1 is SGHAT and CDR2 is FQNNGV in the germline V gene. V was shortened by 1 base and J by 6 bases, with 8 bases between the two germline ends. The CDR3 spans 13 residues. This chain's CDR3 is CASSLGLTDTQYF. The CDR3 DNA follows: TGTGCCAGCAGCTTAGGACTAACTGATACGCAGTATTTT.

This sequence joins TRBV5-1 and TRBJ2-1; 9 bases map to TRBD2. Germline-derived CDR1 and CDR2 are SGHRS and YFSETQ. The V segment lost 0 bases and the J segment 8 bases; nucleotides outside the gene matches: 9. The CDR3 consists of 16 residues. DNA for the CDR3: TGCGCCAGCAGCTTGGAAGGCGGGAGGGCCTGGGATGAGCAGTTCTTC. This encodes CASSLEGGRAWDEQFF.

The genes are TRBV6-5 and TRBJ1-1, with TRBD1 as a possible D gene (5 bases). Germline CDR1 and CDR2: MNHEY and SVGAGI. CDR3 length equals 13 residues. V lost 6 bases and J lost 1, with 9 bases in between. DNA of the CDR3: TGTGCCAGCAGCAACGGGGGGAACACTGAAGCTTTCTTT. Residues: CASSNGGNTEAFF.

Only one count was recorded for this clone. The V call is TRBV5-1, the J call TRBJ2-1; 8 nucleotides agree with TRBD2. CDR1 and CDR2 (germline): SGHRS, YFSETQ. The CDR3 consists of 13 residues. V lost 0 bases and J lost 10; bases outside the gene matches: 3. Here the CDR3 DNA reads TGCGCCAGCAGCTTGGGAACTAGCGGCGAGCAGTTCTTC. Translated, it gives CASSLGTSGEQFF.

In this sample, this clone turned up a few times. In the same sample, other DNA sequences code for this CDR3. The chain is built from TRBV7-3 and TRBJ2-3; D might be TRBD2 (5 bases). The CDR3 consists of 12 residues. Germline V gives CDR1 SGHTA, CDR2 FQGTGA. V was clipped by 5 bases and J by 2 bases, with 5 bases between them. The CDR3 sequence: CASSRDTDTQYF. The DNA for the CDR3 is TGTGCCAGCAGCCGGGACACAGATACGCAGTATTTT.

V and J are TRBV25-1 and TRBJ2-3, with 9 bases aligning to TRBD2. This CDR3 spans 15 amino acids. CDR1 is MGHDK, CDR2 SYGVNS, per germline. V gave up 7 bases and J gave up 2 bases; unmatched junction bases: 7. CDR3 coding DNA: TGTGCCAGCACCGGGACTAGCAGAGACACAGATACGCAGTATTTT. It is translated as CASTGTSRDTDTQYF.